Shown below are 14 T cell receptor beta chains from a single sample sequenced in a study of beta chain features in type 1 diabetes. Study-wide findings and caveats: When Type 1 diabetes patients were examined, their TCRB CDR3s proved moderately but significantly shorter in all four CD4+ subsets.

These receptors are not linked to any known antigen. Reverse transcribing all isolated RNA meant expressed TCRB transcripts were sequenced. TCRdb's table, derived via immunoSEQ multiplex PCR, lists solely in-frame clones and lacks some. The sample comprises some 350,000 clones, roughly 9.8% of which are singletons, and around 0.66% rests with the top ten. The sample consisted of central memory CD4+ T cells from blood. Source of these receptors: a man younger than 40 with type 1 diabetes.

The V call is TRBV15, the J call TRBJ2-1; tentatively, D is TRBD2 (6 bases). The CDR3 consists of 16 residues. CDR1 is LNHNV and CDR2 is YYDKDF in the germline V gene (reference sequence). Trimming removed 2 bases at V and 3 bases at J, with 14 bases between. The DNA of the CDR3 is TGTGCCACCAGCAGAAACCGGGACTTGAACTACAATGAGCAGTTCTTC. Translating gives CATSRNRDLNYNEQFF.

The table lists this clone with a few counts. This chain connects TRBV10-3 to TRBJ2-5; the D gene could be TRBD1 or TRBD2 (6 bases each). The better agreement between TRBJ2-7 and the DNA end casts doubt on the J call. Germline assignment: CDR1 ENHRY and CDR2 SYGVKD. The CDR3 loop spans 13 amino acids. CDR3 nucleotide sequence: TGTGCCATCAGTGAATCGGGGGCATACGAGCAGTACTTC. Translated, it gives CAISESGAYEQYF.

The chain combines TRBV5-6 with TRBJ2-7; D might be TRBD1 or TRBD2, each matching 6 bases. V lost 0 bases to trimming and J lost 6 bases, with 13 bases between them. Germline-derived CDR1 and CDR2 are SGHDT and YYEEEE. This CDR3 spans 14 amino acids. The CDR3 DNA reads as TGTGCCAGCAGCTTGGGGCCTGGAGGGGGCGAGCAGTACTTC. As protein: CASSLGPGGGEQYF.

This clone was seen more than once but under ten times. The V call is TRBV7-6, the J call TRBJ2-7; 8 nucleotides line up with TRBD1. Per germline, CDR1 SGHVS and CDR2 FNYEAQ. CDR3 length: 15 residues. The trim removed 1 base at V and 0 bases at J, leaving 2 bases unmatched. The CDR3 DNA reads as TGTGCCAGCAGCTTAGGACAGGGGACCTCCTACGAGCAGTACTTC. Encoded protein: CASSLGQGTSYEQYF. The full variable domain, with the rest looked up from reference TRBV7-6 and TRBJ2-7, is GAGVSQSPRYKVTKRGQDVALRCDPISGHVSLYWYRQALGQGPEFLTYFNYEAQQDKSGLPNDRFSAERPEGSISTLTIQRTEQRDSAMYRCASSLGQGTSYEQYFGPGTRLTVT.

This clone was picked up a small number of times. The chain combines TRBV7-6 with TRBJ1-3; D unclear. The CDR3 sequence is 13 residues long. The germline V and J ends were trimmed by 1 base and 4 bases, with 5 bases remaining between them. Germline lookup yields CDR1 SGHVS and CDR2 FNYEAQ. The CDR3, as DNA: TGTGCCAGCAGCTTAGAGACAGGAAACACCATATATTTT. Protein: CASSLETGNTIYF.

This clone was seen only a few times. The chain employs TRBV28 and TRBJ2-2; tentatively, D is TRBD1 (5 bases). CDR3 length equals 14 residues. Germline CDR1 reads MDHEN; CDR2 reads SYDVKM. The V and J ends lost 8 bases and 0 bases respectively, with 10 bases between them. The CDR3 reads CASRDSSNTGELFF. The CDR3, as DNA: TGTGCCAGCCGAGACAGTTCGAACACCGGGGAGCTGTTTTTT.

This clone turned up a few times. This chain links TRBV19 with TRBJ1-2; TRBD1 might be the D (5 bases). V lost 3 bases, J lost 2 bases, and 10 bases lay in between. CDR3 length: 14 residues. CDR1 is LNHDA and CDR2 is SQIVND in the germline V gene (reference sequence). The CDR3 sequence is CASSIPGTNYGYTF. CDR3 DNA sequence: TGTGCCAGTAGTATCCCAGGGACCAACTATGGCTACACCTTC. Combining the CDR3 with reference TRBV19 and TRBJ1-2 gives the whole variable domain DGGITQSPKYLFRKEGQNVTLSCEQNLNHDAMYWYRQDPGQGLRLIYYSQIVNDFQKGDIAEGYSVSREKKESFPLTVTSAQKNPTAFYLCASSIPGTNYGYTFGSGTRLTVV.

There are many counts of this clone. V and J are TRBV7-9 and TRBJ1-1; D is undetermined. Trimming took off 2 bases at V and 0 bases at J, with 7 bases between the two ends. This CDR3 is 14 amino acids long. Germline CDR1 SEHNR, CDR2 FQNEAQ (reference sequence). The CDR3 DNA follows: TGTGCCAGCAGCTTACGGTCCTTGAACACTGAAGCTTTCTTT. It codes for CASSLRSLNTEAFF.

This clone showed up just a few times. V is TRBV30 and J is TRBJ1-1; D not resolved. V lost 2 bases to trimming and J lost 6 bases, with 7 bases between them. CDR1 is GTSNPN and CDR2 is SVGIG in the germline V gene (reference sequence). The CDR3 extends over 11 amino acids. In DNA, the CDR3 is TGTGCCTGGAGTCTAGGGCCTGAAGCTTTCTTT. Translation: CAWSLGPEAFF.

This clone was seen only a few times. This chain joins TRBV18 and TRBJ1-1; no definite D call. Looked up from germline, CDR1 is KGHSH and CDR2 is LQKENI. The germline V and J ends were trimmed by 3 bases and 1 base, with 9 bases remaining between them. CDR3 length equals 14 residues. The DNA for the CDR3 is TGTGCCAGCTCACCCCTTGGAGGGAACACTGAAGCTTTCTTT. Translated, it gives CASSPLGGNTEAFF.

This clone has only a few counts. V and J are TRBV7-2 and TRBJ2-5; D ambiguous. V was trimmed by 3 bases and J by 5 bases, leaving 7 bases between them. CDR1 and CDR2 from the germline V gene are SGHTA and FQGNSA. The CDR3 length is 12 residues. This CDR3 is CASSLFRETQYF. Here the CDR3 DNA reads TGTGCCAGCAGCTTGTTTAGGGAGACCCAGTACTTC. Full variable domain (remainder filled in from reference TRBV7-2 and TRBJ2-5): GAGVSQSPSNKVTEKGKDVELRCDPISGHTALYWYRQSLGQGLEFLIYFQGNSAPDKSGLPSDRFSAERTGGSVSTLTIQRTQQEDSAVYLCASSLFRETQYFGPGTRLLVL.

The chain combines TRBV18 with TRBJ2-7; 9 bases are a match to TRBD2. The germline CDR1 and CDR2 sequences are KGHSH and LQKENI. The J segment lost 0 bases and the V segment lost 2 bases, leaving 8 bases of the junction unmatched. The CDR3 extends over 17 amino acids. CDR3 amino acids: CASSPDPSGRLSYEQYF. In DNA, the CDR3 is TGTGCCAGCTCACCAGATCCGAGCGGGAGGCTCTCCTACGAGCAGTACTTC.

DNA of the CDR3: TGTGCCAGCAGCTTACGTCGGGAGAGCGCAGATACGCAGTATTTT. Its translation: CASSLRRESADTQYF. This chain links TRBV7-8 with TRBJ2-3; D might be TRBD2 (6 bases). Germline CDR1 is SGHVS and CDR2 is FQNEAQ. The ends were cut back, 2 bases at V and 4 bases at J, with 13 bases in the middle. The CDR3 extends over 15 amino acids.

This clone was counted many times. The chain couples TRBV5-5 to TRBJ1-1; a weak D match, TRBD1 (6 bases). V lost 4 bases and J lost 6, with 13 bases in between. The CDR3 contains 13 residues. Germline V gene sequence: CDR1 SGHKS, CDR2 YYEKEE (reference sequence). In DNA form, the CDR3 reads TGTGCCAGCAGCCAACAGGGTGTGGCTGAAGCTTTCTTT. This sequence encodes CASSQQGVAEAFF.